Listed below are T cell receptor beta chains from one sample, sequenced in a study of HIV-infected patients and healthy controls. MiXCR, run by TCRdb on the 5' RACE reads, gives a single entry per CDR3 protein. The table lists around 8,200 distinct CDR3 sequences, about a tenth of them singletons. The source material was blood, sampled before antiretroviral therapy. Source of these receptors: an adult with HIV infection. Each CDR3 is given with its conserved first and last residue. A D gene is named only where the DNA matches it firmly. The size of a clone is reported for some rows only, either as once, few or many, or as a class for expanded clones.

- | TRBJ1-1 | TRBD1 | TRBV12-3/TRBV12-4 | CASSYSQGETEAFF | TGTGCCAGCAGTTACTCGCAGGGGGAAACTGAAGCTTTCTTT
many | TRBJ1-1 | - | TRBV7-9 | CASSIGQSAGMNTEAFF | TGTGCCAGCAGCATCGGACAGTCGGCGGGTATGAACACTGAAGCTTTCTTT
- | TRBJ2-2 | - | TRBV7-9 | CASSRTQKSGELFF | TGTGCCAGCAGCCGGACTCAGAAGTCCGGGGAGCTGTTTTTT
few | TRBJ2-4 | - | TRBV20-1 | CSANQGLAAKNIQYF | TGCAGTGCGAACCAGGGTCTTGCAGCCAAAAACATTCAGTACTTC
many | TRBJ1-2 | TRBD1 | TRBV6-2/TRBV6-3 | CASSIGRQGSYTF | TGTGCCAGCAGCATCGGCCGACAGGGCAGCTACACCTTC
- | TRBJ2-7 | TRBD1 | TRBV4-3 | CASSPGQVSYEQYF | TGCGCCAGCAGCCCGGGACAGGTCTCCTACGAGCAGTACTTC
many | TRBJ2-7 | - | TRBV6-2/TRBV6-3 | CASSPRDEQYF | TGTGCCAGCAGCCCTCGGGACGAGCAGTACTTC
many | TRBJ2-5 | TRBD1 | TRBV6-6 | CASSLPDRPYF | TGTGCCAGCAGTCTCCCGGACAGGCCCTACTTC
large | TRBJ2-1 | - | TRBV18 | CASSPLKTGRLPYNEQFF | TGTGCCAGCTCACCACTTAAGACAGGGAGGCTCCCCTACAATGAGCAGTTCTTC
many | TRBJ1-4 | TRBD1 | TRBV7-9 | CASRPGQGINEKLFF | TGTGCCAGCCGACCGGGACAGGGGATTAATGAAAAACTGTTTTTT
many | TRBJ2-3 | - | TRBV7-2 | CASSPPPLWGTQYF | TGTGCCAGCAGCCCCCCGCCCCTATGGGGTACGCAGTATTTT